Reported below is one T cell receptor (beta chain). The table lists this clone with a count of one. Its antigen is not yet known. Base-call qualities are not available, and no considerably larger clone is one nucleotide away. The source of the sample is a study of control samples from healthy donors and cancer patients (dated by TCRdb to 2020 to 2022). Including the terminal cysteine and phenylalanine, the CDR3 comprises 15 residues. Only the CDR3 region is kept as DNA, spanning 45 bases read in frame from base 1. Trimming leaves V shorter by 2 bases and J shorter by 3 bases, with the junction holding 4 bases beyond the gene matches. Based on the germline V gene (reference sequence), the CDR1 and CDR2 sequences are MNHEY and SMNVEV. The library was generated by the immunoSEQ multiplex PCR assay. The table comes from immuneACCESS by way of TCRdb, which keeps in-frame sequences with V and J called. Part of the clones is missing from these tables; in studies checked, under half for an unresolved V gene and the rest for unknown reasons. In this sample the table shows over 110,000 clones, 92% of which occur a single time. 11% of the sample goes to the ten largest clones.

The chain is encoded by TRBV27 joined to TRBJ2-7; 10 of the junction bases match TRBD2. The sequence was obtained from a man younger than 45 in good health. The sequenced sample was blood. The DNA sequence reads TGTGCCAGCAGTTTACGCGCTAGCGGGAGCTACGAGCAGTACTTC. Its protein product is CASSLRASGSYEQYF.